Below, one TCR beta chain is given with its context. Produced via immunoSEQ multiplex PCR; TCRdb's table is partial and in-frame only. The table shows tens of thousands of clones, with over 80% occurring only once. The data belong to a study of T cells after somatic rescue of genetic block. Germline V lookup: CDR1 MNHEY, CDR2 SMNVEV (reference sequence). The junction had 13 bases not matched to a gene; V was cut back by 4 bases and J by 4 bases. The CDR3 is 17 amino acids. Material for sequencing was peripheral blood mononuclear cells (PBMCs). The receptor was isolated from a woman aged 18-29 years. The chain combines TRBV27 with TRBJ2-5; 9 nucleotides align to TRBD2. CDR3 DNA sequence: TGTGCCAGCAGTTCGCGTTGGCTAGCGGGAAGGGGAGAGACCCAGTACTTC. This gives the protein CASSSRWLAGRGETQYF.